This T cell receptor (beta chain) was retrieved from a study of blood T cell repertoires in COVID-19. Overall study context: Both acute and convalescent COVID-19 samples were obtained from the United States, Italy and Spain. PBMCs, B-cell-depleted T cells, or T cells provided the cDNA or gDNA that made up the material.

The CDR3 spans 13 residues. V was cut by 3 bases and J by 4 bases, with 6 bases left in between. Germline assignment: CDR1 KGHDR and CDR2 SFDVKD. Original processing methods: Scientists estimated how many nucleated cells there were by amplifying reference gene primers. Profiled with immunoSEQ multiplex PCR; TCRdb holds only in-frame clones, not every one. V, J and clone size derive from that table, while D and trimming were established from the DNA sequence. The sample has 71,000 or so clones, 85% to 90% seen once. The source is a man over 45 with active COVID-19. The rearrangement uses TRBV24-1 and TRBJ1-3; D gene uncertain. The sequencing input was peripheral blood. The CDR3 nucleotides read TGTGCCACCAGTGATCACAACGGAAACACCATATATTTT. Its translation is CATSDHNGNTIYF.